Each of the 18 T cell receptor beta chains below was sequenced from the same sample in a study of blood T cell repertoires in COVID-19. TCRdb's copy holds only in-frame clones and misses some; the assay was immunoSEQ multiplex PCR. Here the sample spans around 340,000 clones, roughly 90% being singletons. The sequenced sample consisted of PBMCs or T cells enriched from blood (not recorded which). These receptors all come from a woman aged 25 to 45 who had been exposed to COVID-19.

The chain combines TRBV11-2 with TRBJ2-2, with TRBD1 matching 9 bases. Trimming cost V 5 bases and J 9 bases; bases outside gene matches: 19. This CDR3 region has 18 residues. CDR1 and CDR2 (germline): SGHAT, FQNNGV. In nucleotides, the CDR3 is TGTGCCAGCAGCCAAGCCGATTCGGACAGGGGAGTGGAGAGGGAGCTGTTTTTT. Translating gives CASSQADSDRGVERELFF.

V usage is TRBV7-9 and J usage is TRBJ2-1, with TRBD2 identical over 12 bases. The CDR3 totals 17 residues. Germline lookup yields CDR1 SEHNR and CDR2 FQNEAQ (reference sequence). With 5 bases clipped from V and 5 bases from J, the junction kept 10 bases outside the gene matches. In DNA, the CDR3 is TGTGCCAGCAGCACCCAGACTAGCGGGAGTCTTGACAATGAGCAGTTCTTC. Encoded protein: CASSTQTSGSLDNEQFF.

The gene calls are TRBV15 and TRBJ2-1; 8 nucleotides align to TRBD2. Germline loops: CDR1 LNHNV, CDR2 YYDKDF (reference sequence). The CDR3 consists of 17 residues. Trimming cost V 5 bases and J 5 bases; bases outside gene matches: 14. CDR3 amino acids: CATSFSATGLGDNEQFF. The CDR3 DNA reads TGTGCCACCAGCTTTTCTGCAACGGGACTAGGGGACAATGAGCAGTTCTTC.

The chain employs TRBV6-1 and TRBJ1-3, with a possible D match to TRBD1 (5 bases). The CDR3 runs 16 residues. The germline V and J ends were trimmed by 2 bases and 0 bases, with 11 bases remaining between them. Germline V lookup: CDR1 MNHNS, CDR2 SASEGT. CDR3 sequence (DNA): TGTGCCAGCAGTGAACGGCGACAGAGCTCTGGAAACACCATATATTTT. It yields the protein CASSERRQSSGNTIYF.

The genes are TRBV2 and TRBJ2-3, with 12 bases that match TRBD2. The CDR3 consists of 15 residues. The J segment lost 3 bases and the V segment lost 8 bases, leaving 6 bases of the junction unmatched. Germline V gives CDR1 SNHLY, CDR2 FYNNEI. CDR3 loop: CASGSGLAGTDTQYF. Written as DNA, the CDR3 is TGTGCCAGCGGGTCCGGACTAGCGGGAACAGATACGCAGTATTTT.

The chain has TRBV6-6 and TRBJ2-5, with 7 bases identical to TRBD1. Germline CDR1 is MNHNY and CDR2 is SVGAGI (reference sequence). V lost 7 bases to trimming and J lost 2 bases; unmatched junction nucleotides: 7. This CDR3 has 14 amino acids. CDR3 amino acids: CASTVQGTQETQYF. The CDR3 region has the DNA TGTGCCAGCACCGTACAGGGGACACAAGAGACCCAGTACTTC.

The V call is TRBV18, the J call TRBJ2-1; 9 positions agree with TRBD1. The CDR3 is 16 residues long. Germline assignment: CDR1 KGHSH and CDR2 LQKENI. The V gene end was trimmed by 5 bases and the J gene end by 2 bases; junction bases not matched to a gene: 7. The CDR3 DNA reads as TGTGCCAGCTCATTATGGACAGGGGCGACCTACAATGAGCAGTTCTTC. It yields the protein CASSLWTGATYNEQFF.

This chain's CDR3 is CASSLGAPNEKLFF. The CDR3 region has the DNA TGCGCCAGCAGTCTAGGGGCACCTAATGAAAAACTGTTTTTT. The gene calls are TRBV5-1 and TRBJ1-4; possible D gene TRBD1, 5 bases. CDR1 and CDR2 (germline): SGHRS, YFSETQ. V was trimmed by 5 bases and J by 3 bases, leaving 11 bases between them. The CDR3 is 14 residues long.

This clone has just a few counts. J is TRBJ2-7 and V is TRBV9, with 7 bases that match TRBD1. J was trimmed by 6 bases and V by 3 bases; bases with no gene match: 9. CDR3 length: 14 residues. Germline V lookup: CDR1 SGDLS, CDR2 YYNGEE. The CDR3 sequence: CASSAIGTAGEQYF. DNA for the CDR3: TGTGCCAGCAGCGCAATCGGGACAGCTGGCGAGCAGTACTTC.

This chain links TRBV6-5 with TRBJ2-7; D possibly corresponds to TRBD1 (5 bases). CDR3 size: 15 residues. Per the germline V gene, CDR1 is MNHEY and CDR2 is SVGAGI. Trimming took 6 bases from V and 2 from J, leaving 17 bases between them. The CDR3 here is CASSPYSGSTYEQYF. The CDR3 DNA reads as TGTGCCAGCAGCCCCTACTCAGGGTCAACCTACGAGCAGTACTTC.

The genes are TRBV5-1 and TRBJ2-3, with TRBD2 matching 13 bases. Germline values: CDR1 SGHRS, CDR2 YFSETQ. Losses at the gene ends were 4 bases for V and 2 bases for J; bases not matched to a gene: 4. The CDR3 length is 16 residues. CDR3 loop: CASSTGTSGATDTQYF. DNA of the CDR3: TGCGCCAGCAGCACCGGGACTAGCGGGGCCACAGATACGCAGTATTTT.

In this sample, this clone turned up a few times. This chain connects TRBV29-1 to TRBJ2-7; 11 bases line up with TRBD1. The CDR3 sequence is 14 residues long. The V segment lost 4 bases and the J segment 2 bases; nucleotides outside the gene matches: 4. Germline CDR1 reads SQVTM; CDR2 reads ANQGSEA. The CDR3: CSVVGQGGPYEQYF. The DNA for the CDR3 is TGCAGCGTTGTGGGACAGGGGGGCCCCTACGAGCAGTACTTC.

This clone appeared a few times. This chain joins TRBV28 and TRBJ2-7, with D possibly being TRBD2 (6 bases). Per germline, CDR1 MDHEN and CDR2 SYDVKM. CDR3 length equals 17 residues. Trimming pared 2 bases from V and 4 bases from J, leaving 21 bases between. The CDR3 DNA reads TGTGCCAGCAGTTTACCGGCCGGGAGCGGAGCCTTGTACGAGCAGTACTTC. Translated: CASSLPAGSGALYEQYF.

The chain is built from TRBV2 and TRBJ2-3; D might be TRBD2 (6 bases). The CDR3 runs to 17 residues. V was trimmed by 6 bases and J by 4 bases, leaving 23 bases between them. Germline lookup yields CDR1 SNHLY and CDR2 FYNNEI. CDR3 DNA: TGTGCCAGCAGCTCCACCTTACTCGCGGGGATCGCAGATACGCAGTATTTT. As protein: CASSSTLLAGIADTQYF. Full variable domain (outside the CDR3, taken from reference TRBV2 and TRBJ2-3): EPEVTQTPSHQVTQMGQEVILRCVPISNHLYFYWYRQILGQKVEFLVSFYNNEISEKSEIFDDQFSVERPDGSNFTLKIRSTKLEDSAMYFCASSSTLLAGIADTQYFGPGTRLTVL.

The chain carries TRBV9 and TRBJ2-3, with TRBD2 identical over 8 bases. The CDR3 runs 16 residues. In germline, CDR1 is SGDLS, CDR2 YYNGEE. The ends lost 0 bases at V and 2 bases at J; junction bases unmatched: 5. CDR3 in DNA: TGTGCCAGCAGCGTAGTGGGTAGCGGGATCACAGATACGCAGTATTTT. It codes for CASSVVGSGITDTQYF.

The V gene is TRBV27, the J gene TRBJ2-7; D remains unclear. This CDR3 comprises 13 residues. The V end was cut by 9 bases, the J end by 0 bases, with 12 bases between. Per the germline V gene, CDR1 is MNHEY and CDR2 is SMNVEV (reference sequence). The CDR3 here is CASRVLSSYEQYF. In DNA, the CDR3 is TGTGCCAGTCGGGTGCTGAGCTCCTACGAGCAGTACTTC.

The rearrangement links TRBV25-1 to TRBJ2-2; 8 bases align to TRBD2. The CDR3 spans 15 residues. V shed 4 bases, J shed 5 bases, and the junction held 6 bases outside the gene matches. Per germline, CDR1 MGHDK and CDR2 SYGVNS. In nucleotides, the CDR3 is TGTGCCAGCAGTGGCCCGGGACTAGGGACCGGGGAGCTGTTTTTT. It codes for CASSGPGLGTGELFF.

This rearrangement joins TRBV9 to TRBJ1-4; no definite D call. The CDR3 consists of 16 residues. Trimming shortened V by 0 bases and J by 5 bases, and 14 bases separated the two germline ends. Germline loops: CDR1 SGDLS, CDR2 YYNGEE. As DNA, the CDR3 is TGTGCCAGCAGCGTAGGAGGGTTCACAGACAATGAAAAACTGTTTTTT. It codes for CASSVGGFTDNEKLFF.